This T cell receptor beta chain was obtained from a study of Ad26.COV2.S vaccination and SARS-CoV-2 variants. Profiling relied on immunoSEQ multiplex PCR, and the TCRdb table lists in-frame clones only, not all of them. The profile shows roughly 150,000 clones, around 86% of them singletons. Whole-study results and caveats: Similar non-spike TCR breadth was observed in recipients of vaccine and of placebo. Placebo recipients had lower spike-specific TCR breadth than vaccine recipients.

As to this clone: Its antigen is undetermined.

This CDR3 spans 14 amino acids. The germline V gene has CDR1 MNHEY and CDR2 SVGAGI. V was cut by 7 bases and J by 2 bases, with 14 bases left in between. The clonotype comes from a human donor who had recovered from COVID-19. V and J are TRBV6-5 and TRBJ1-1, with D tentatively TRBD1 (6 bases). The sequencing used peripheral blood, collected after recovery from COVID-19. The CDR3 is CASTYRQENTEAFF. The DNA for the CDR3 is TGTGCCAGCACGTACAGACAGGAAAACACTGAAGCTTTCTTT.